The present TCR beta chain was sequenced within a study of regulatory T cells. The primer mix had 52 TRBV and 13 TRBJ primers. Sequencing used immunoSEQ multiplex PCR; TCRdb keeps in-frame clones, though not all of them. The table includes tens of thousands of clones, about 91% detected once. Study observations and caveats: In CD3G-deficient patients, conventional CD4+ T cells were enriched for hydrophobic CDR3 residues at positions 6 and 7.

Of note for this clone: The antigen is not known.

This receptor was obtained from a person under 30 with CD3G deficiency. What was sequenced was conventional CD4+ T cells sorted from blood.

CDR3 coding DNA: TGTGCCACCAAAGAACCGGGCACAGATACGCAGTATTTT. Protein product: CATKEPGTDTQYF. The chain has TRBV19 and TRBJ2-3, with D uncertain. The CDR3 loop spans 13 amino acids. CDR1 is LNHDA and CDR2 is SQIVND in the germline V gene (reference sequence). V lost 10 bases and J lost 1, with 12 bases in between.